This T cell receptor (beta chain) emerged from a study of T cell repertoires in cytomegalovirus infection. Whole-study context: Use of recently identified HLA-C-restricted and well-studied HLA-B-restricted CMV epitopes was part of the study. CMV infection and matching HLA type were both indicated by public TCR beta signatures.

Germline CDR1 reads SGHTA; CDR2 reads FQGTGA. Trimming took off 6 bases at V and 3 bases at J, with 15 bases between the two ends. There are 15 residues in the CDR3. In regard to this clonotype: Its specificity is not known.

A single record per CDR3 protein comes from TCRdb applying MiXCR to the reads. The sample has around 800,000 distinct CDR3 sequences, 30% to 35% seen once. Study results and limitations: Based on cumulative public TCR beta family frequency, carriers of CMV plus the relevant HLA were identified. Ex vivo responses were dominated by HLA-C-restricted CMV-specific TCR beta clonotypes.

This sample comprised cultured CD8+ T cells from PBMCs, obtained from culture after CMV antigen stimulation. The chain links TRBV7-3 to TRBJ2-1; D perhaps matches TRBD2 (6 bases). This receptor was identified in a human donor in good health (CMV status not recorded). Some clones in this sample may be carry-over from other donors' samples. The CDR3 coding sequence is TGTGCCAGCAGTCTAGGGGCGGGGCTCTACAATGAGCAGTTCTTC. This encodes CASSLGAGLYNEQFF.